This T cell receptor (beta chain) came from a study of cytomegalovirus exposure and HLA in healthy donors. With 60 Vbeta and 13 Jbeta primers, the PCR was carried out. Repertoires were generated with immunoSEQ multiplex PCR, while TCRdb's copy carries only in-frame clones and drops some. The table has about 190,000 clones, around 79% seen once. The CDR3 spans 14 residues. In germline, CDR1 is GTSNPN, CDR2 SVGIG (reference sequence). Trimming pared 4 bases from V and 3 bases from J, leaving 15 bases between. The V gene is TRBV30, the J gene TRBJ1-2; D possibly corresponds to TRBD1 (5 bases). Sequencing was carried out using PBMCs. The source is a woman in her late teens or twenties in good health and CMV-seronegative. The CDR3 bases are TGTGCCTGGATCACGATGGGGGAGGACTATGGCTACACCTTC. Encoded protein: CAWITMGEDYGYTF.